The rows below give T cell receptor beta chains drawn from one sample of a study of tumor-infiltrating lymphocytes in primary liver carcinoma. Each CDR3 protein gets one entry after TCRdb re-called the multiplex PCR reads with MiXCR. The data hold about 180,000 distinct CDR3 sequences, with about 60% observed a single time. The material sequenced was peripheral blood. These receptors originate from a man aged 40-49 years with primary liver carcinoma and hepatitis B virus infection. CDR3s include the opening cysteine and the closing phenylalanine or tryptophan. A D gene is named only where the DNA matches it firmly. Clone size appears in some rows only: once, few, many, or a class for an expanded clone.

V: TRBV12-3/TRBV12-4; J: TRBJ2-7; D: .; size: .; CDR3: CASLEGNEQYF; DNA: TGTGCCAGCCTCGAGGGGAACGAGCAGTACTTC
V: TRBV4-2; J: TRBJ2-5; D: .; size: once; CDR3: CASSQSISTDRYQETQYF; DNA: TGTGCCAGCAGCCAATCGATTTCTACGGACAGATACCAAGAGACCCAGTACTTC
V: TRBV10-3; J: TRBJ2-7; D: .; size: .; CDR3: CATQGAGDTYEQYF; DNA: TGTGCCACTCAGGGAGCGGGTGATACCTACGAGCAGTACTTC
V: TRBV29-1; J: TRBJ2-7; D: TRBD2; size: .; CDR3: CSASGVRSYEQHF; DNA: TGCAGCGCCAGCGGGGTACGTTCCTACGAGCAGCACTTC
V: TRBV7-8; J: TRBJ2-6; D: .; size: .; CDR3: CASSFGVAGANVLTF; DNA: TGTGCCAGCAGCTTTGGGGTGGCTGGGGCCAACGTCCTGACTTTC
V: TRBV10-3; J: TRBJ2-5; D: .; size: .; CDR3: CAISADSGSLETQYF; DNA: TGTGCCATCAGTGCGGATTCAGGGTCTTTGGAGACCCAGTACTTC
V: TRBV29-1; J: TRBJ2-1; D: .; size: .; CDR3: CSVETIPGQGSYNEQFF; DNA: TGCAGCGTTGAAACCATACCGGGGCAGGGCTCCTACAATGAGCAGTTCTTC
V: TRBV6-5; J: TRBJ2-7; D: .; size: .; CDR3: CASSYGRPDLPYEQYF; DNA: TGTGCCAGCAGTTACGGGCGACCGGACTTGCCCTACGAGCAGTACTTC
V: TRBV29-1; J: TRBJ2-3; D: .; size: .; CDR3: CSIVRVATDTKYF; DNA: TGCAGCATTGTTAGGGTAGCGACAGATACGAAGTATTTT
V: TRBV11-2; J: TRBJ2-7; D: .; size: many; CDR3: CASSLLDKYEQYF; DNA: TGTGCCAGCAGCTTACTTGACAAGTACGAGCAGTACTTC
V: TRBV6-5; J: TRBJ2-1; D: .; size: .; CDR3: CASSYISTAYNEQFF; DNA: TGTGCCAGCAGTTACATCTCGACAGCCTACAATGAGCAGTTCTTC
V: TRBV12-3/TRBV12-4; J: TRBJ2-2; D: .; size: .; CDR3: CASSGFGNGELFF; DNA: TGTGCCAGCAGTGGATTCGGAAACGGGGAGCTGTTTTTT
V: TRBV6-5; J: TRBJ1-6; D: .; size: .; CDR3: CASSYGAGNSLLHF; DNA: TGTGCCAGCAGTTATGGGGCGGGAAATTCACTCCTCCACTTT
V: TRBV11-2; J: TRBJ2-7; D: .; size: .; CDR3: CVSSLTDWAYEQYF; DNA: TGTGTCAGCAGCTTAACCGACTGGGCATACGAGCAGTACTTC
V: TRBV11-1; J: TRBJ2-1; D: .; size: many; CDR3: CASSKPVSSYNEQFF; DNA: TGTGCCAGCTCGAAACCGGTGAGCTCCTACAATGAGCAGTTCTTC
V: TRBV5-1; J: TRBJ2-5; D: TRBD2; size: .; CDR3: CASSLEPSGSPGIQETQYF; DNA: TGCGCCAGCAGCTTGGAACCTAGCGGGAGCCCGGGTATCCAGGAGACCCAGTACTTC
V: TRBV7-8; J: TRBJ2-1; D: .; size: .; CDR3: CASSSTGRVAVF; DNA: TGTGCCAGCAGCTCAACAGGACGGGTGGCAGTCTTC
V: TRBV11-2; J: TRBJ1-2; D: .; size: many; CDR3: CASSFAGSYTF; DNA: TGTGCCAGCAGCTTCGCAGGGAGCTACACCTTC
V: TRBV2; J: TRBJ2-5; D: .; size: .; CDR3: CASSNLMGRETQYF; DNA: TGTGCCAGCAGCAACCTCATGGGAAGGGAGACCCAGTACTTC
V: TRBV13; J: TRBJ2-7; D: TRBD1; size: .; CDR3: CASSLGPGQGTEQYF; DNA: TGTGCCAGCAGCCTAGGGCCGGGACAGGGAACCGAGCAGTACTTC
V: TRBV29-1; J: TRBJ2-1; D: .; size: many; CDR3: CSAPLYNEQFF; DNA: TGCAGCGCGCCCCTTTACAATGAGCAGTTCTTC
V: TRBV5-1; J: TRBJ1-1; D: TRBD1; size: .; CDR3: CASSLAMGQGTESFF; DNA: TGCGCCAGCAGCTTGGCTATGGGACAGGGGACTGAATCTTTCTTT
V: TRBV20-1; J: TRBJ2-1; D: TRBD2; size: once; CDR3: CSARDHMTWTSGRRDTYNEQFF; DNA: TGCAGTGCTAGAGATCATATGACTTGGACTAGCGGGAGAAGAGACACCTACAATGAGCAGTTCTTC
V: TRBV29-1; J: TRBJ2-3; D: .; size: few; CDR3: CSGVTGTDTQYF; DNA: TGCAGCGGGGTGACGGGAACAGATACGCAGTATTTT
V: TRBV7-9; J: TRBJ2-2; D: TRBD2; size: .; CDR3: CASSLVSGANTGELFF; DNA: TGTGCCAGCAGCTTAGTCAGCGGGGCGAACACCGGGGAGCTGTTTTTT
V: TRBV6-1; J: TRBJ1-5; D: TRBD1; size: many; CDR3: CASRVGTGNPYSNQPQHF; DNA: TGTGCCAGCAGAGTCGGGACAGGGAATCCCTATAGCAATCAGCCCCAGCATTTT
V: TRBV4-2; J: TRBJ2-2; D: TRBD2; size: few; CDR3: CASSQDLAGGTGELFF; DNA: TGTGCCAGCAGCCAAGATCTAGCGGGAGGCACCGGGGAGCTGTTTTTT
V: TRBV5-1; J: TRBJ2-3; D: .; size: few; CDR3: CASSLNSPGEADTQYF; DNA: TGCGCCAGCAGCTTGAACAGCCCGGGGGAGGCAGATACGCAGTATTTT
V: TRBV29-1; J: TRBJ2-1; D: .; size: few; CDR3: CIVGPPSSPYNEQFF; DNA: TGCATCGTGGGGCCTCCTTCCAGCCCCTACAACGAGCAGTTCTTC